Given below is one T cell receptor (beta chain) in context. The CDR3 totals 19 residues. V lost 5 bases, J lost 4 bases, and 29 bases lay in between. Germline CDR1 LGHDT, CDR2 YNNKEL (reference sequence). This sample was taken from a study of blood T cell repertoires in COVID-19. The data were produced by immunoSEQ multiplex PCR, yet TCRdb's version contains in-frame clones alone and is incomplete. The sample records around 140,000 clones, roughly four fifths being singletons. Participant reports of clinical history set cohort assignment. The chain joins TRBV3-1 (or the pseudogene TRBV3-2) to TRBJ1-1; D might be TRBD1 (5 bases). What was sequenced was PBMCs or T cells enriched from blood (not recorded which). The sequence was obtained from a man aged 35 to 55 with acute COVID-19. CDR3 region: CASSGAGDGRVRVSTEAFF. The CDR3 region has the DNA TGTGCCAGCAGCGGGGCGGGAGACGGCAGGGTGAGGGTTAGCACTGAAGCTTTCTTT.